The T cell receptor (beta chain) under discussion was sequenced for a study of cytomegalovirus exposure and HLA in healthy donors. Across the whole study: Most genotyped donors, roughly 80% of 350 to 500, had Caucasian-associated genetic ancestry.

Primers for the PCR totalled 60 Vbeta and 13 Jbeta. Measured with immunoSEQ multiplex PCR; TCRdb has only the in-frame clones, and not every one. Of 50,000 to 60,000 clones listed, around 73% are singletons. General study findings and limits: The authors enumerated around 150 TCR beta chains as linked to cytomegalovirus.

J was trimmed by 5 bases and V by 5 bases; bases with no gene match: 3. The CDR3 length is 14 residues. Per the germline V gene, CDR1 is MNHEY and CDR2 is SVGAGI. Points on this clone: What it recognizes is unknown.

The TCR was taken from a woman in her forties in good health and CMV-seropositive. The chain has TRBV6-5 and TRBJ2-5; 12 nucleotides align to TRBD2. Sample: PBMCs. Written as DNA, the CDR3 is TGTGCCAGCAGTCAACTAGCGGGGGGTGAGACCCAGTACTTC. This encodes CASSQLAGGETQYF.